The rows below give T cell receptor beta chains drawn from one sample of a study of identical twins. MiXCR was run by TCRdb on the 5' RACE reads, yielding one entry per CDR3 protein. The sample consists of roughly 690,000 distinct CDR3 sequences, roughly 6.2% of them appearing once. The material sequenced was naive T cells sorted from blood. The receptors were gathered from a man younger than 30 in good health. Both conserved end residues are part of each CDR3. D genes are given only for firm matches. Size tells how often a clone was seen (once, few, many) or the class of an expanded clone, and some rows leave it out.

clone_size d_call j_call v_call cdr3_aa cdr3_nt
few TRBD1 TRBJ1-2 TRBV4-3 CASSQVGQGADYGYTF TGCGCCAGCAGCCAAGTTGGACAGGGGGCTGACTATGGCTACACCTTC
. . TRBJ1-1 TRBV29-1 CSVLGDYTEAFF TGCAGCGTTCTCGGGGATTACACTGAAGCTTTCTTT
many . TRBJ2-2 TRBV6-5 CASSSDTGELFF TGTGCCAGCAGCTCTGACACCGGGGAGCTGTTTTTT
many TRBD1 TRBJ1-1 TRBV20-1 CSARGDRAVVTEAFF TGCAGTGCTAGAGGGGACAGGGCTGTAGTCACTGAAGCTTTCTTT
. TRBD1 TRBJ2-1 TRBV28 CASSFSTSQGSNEQFF TGTGCCAGCAGTTTCTCTACTTCACAGGGGTCGAATGAGCAGTTCTTC
few TRBD2 TRBJ2-1 TRBV20-1 CSARPLTSGDHNEQFF TGCAGTGCTAGGCCCTTGACTAGCGGGGACCACAATGAGCAGTTCTTC
. TRBD2 TRBJ2-1 TRBV7-2 CASSLGLGGRESSYNEQFF TGTGCCAGCAGCTTAGGGCTAGGCGGGAGGGAGAGCTCCTACAATGAGCAGTTCTTC
. . TRBJ2-6 TRBV27 CASSLLGATGANVLTF TGTGCCAGCAGTTTACTCGGGGCTACTGGGGCCAACGTCCTGACTTTC
many . TRBJ1-2 TRBV5-1 CASSLEPELNYGYTF TGCGCCAGCAGCTTGGAGCCAGAGCTTAACTATGGCTACACCTTC
many . TRBJ2-1 TRBV12-3/TRBV12-4 CASSYGDSNEQFF TGTGCCAGCAGTTACGGAGATTCCAATGAGCAGTTCTTC
. TRBD1 TRBJ2-4 TRBV27 CASSLSGTGAIQYF TGTGCCAGCAGTTTATCCGGGACAGGCGCCATTCAGTACTTC
few . TRBJ1-5 TRBV25-1 CASSDGDQPQHF TGTGCCAGCAGTGACGGAGATCAGCCCCAGCATTTT
many . TRBJ2-5 TRBV20-1 CSARAQGRETQYF TGCAGTGCCCGCGCGCAGGGGCGGGAGACCCAGTACTTC
many . TRBJ2-2 TRBV7-2 CASSLAGTPPELFF TGTGCCAGCAGCTTAGCGGGTACTCCCCCAGAGCTGTTTTTT
many . TRBJ1-4 TRBV4-3 CASSQEDRASNEKLFF TGCGCCAGCAGCCAGGAAGACCGGGCCTCTAATGAAAAACTGTTTTTT
few . TRBJ2-1 TRBV25-1 CASSESPRSYNEQFF TGTGCCAGCAGTGAATCCCCCCGCTCCTACAATGAGCAGTTCTTC
. TRBD1 TRBJ2-1 TRBV3-1 CASSQERRGQGYNEQFF TGTGCCAGCAGCCAAGAACGTAGGGGACAGGGATACAATGAGCAGTTCTTC
. TRBD2 TRBJ2-7 TRBV7-6 CASSVGTSNEQYF TGTGCCAGCAGCGTGGGGACTAGCAACGAGCAGTACTTC
few . TRBJ2-1 TRBV5-5 CASSPPRAPSDEQFF TGTGCCAGCAGCCCCCCCAGGGCACCTAGCGATGAGCAGTTCTTC
. TRBD2 TRBJ2-3 TRBV7-9 CASSLGTSAYTDTQYF TGTGCCAGCAGCTTGGGGACTAGCGCCTACACAGATACGCAGTATTTT
many . TRBJ2-3 TRBV6-2/TRBV6-3 CASSWASTDTQYF TGTGCCAGCAGCTGGGCTTCCACAGATACGCAGTATTTT
many . TRBJ2-1 TRBV5-6 CATSSTGVIHEQFF TGTGCCACCAGCTCCACGGGGGTTATCCATGAGCAGTTCTTC
many . TRBJ2-5 TRBV10-3 CATGGRVGETQYF TGTGCCACCGGAGGGCGGGTAGGAGAGACCCAGTACTTC
many . TRBJ2-2 TRBV20-1 CSLGTRNTGELFF TGCAGTCTGGGGACCCGGAACACCGGGGAGCTGTTTTTT
few TRBD2 TRBJ2-2 TRBV7-2 CASSSRTSGATGELFF TGTGCCAGCAGCTCCCGGACTAGCGGAGCGACCGGGGAGCTGTTTTTT
many . TRBJ2-3 TRBV13 CASSPWRAQVGTDTQYF TGTGCCAGCAGTCCATGGCGGGCCCAGGTTGGCACAGATACGCAGTATTTT
many . TRBJ2-3 TRBV20-1 CSAKMGGAGTDTQYF TGCAGTGCAAAGATGGGGGGGGCCGGCACAGATACGCAGTATTTT
many TRBD1 TRBJ2-3 TRBV29-1 CSATATGADTQYF TGCAGCGCGACAGCCACAGGGGCAGATACGCAGTATTTT
few . TRBJ1-2 TRBV3-1 CASSRGESNYGYTF TGTGCCAGCAGCCGCGGGGAGTCTAACTATGGCTACACCTTC
many . TRBJ2-1 TRBV6-1 CASRSPLSYNEQFF TGTGCCAGCAGATCGCCGCTATCATACAATGAGCAGTTCTTC
. TRBD2 TRBJ2-1 TRBV11-3 CASSPPWREGDNEQFF TGTGCCAGCAGCCCACCCTGGCGGGAGGGCGACAATGAGCAGTTCTTC
. . TRBJ1-5 TRBV5-6 CASSLRGAIQPQHF TGTGCCAGCAGCTTGCGAGGGGCGATCCAGCCCCAGCATTTT
few . TRBJ1-2 TRBV12-3/TRBV12-4 CASSKEHRDGYTF TGTGCCAGCAGCAAAGAACACAGGGATGGCTACACCTTC
many . TRBJ2-3 TRBV24-1 CATSDVPGTMRDTQYF TGTGCCACCAGTGATGTCCCGGGAACAATGAGGGATACGCAGTATTTT
. . TRBJ2-2 TRBV20-1 CSAPYRLAHTGELFF TGCAGTGCTCCCTACAGGTTGGCGCACACCGGGGAGCTGTTTTTT
. . TRBJ2-3 TRBV6-2/TRBV6-3 CASRSLRDTASTDTQYF TGTGCCAGCCGCTCCCTCCGGGACACAGCTAGCACAGATACGCAGTATTTT
. . TRBJ1-1 TRBV6-2/TRBV6-3 CASTSNRQPTEAFF TGTGCCAGCACCTCAAACCGACAGCCCACTGAAGCTTTCTTT
many TRBD1 TRBJ1-2 TRBV6-5 CASSYEQGGYGYTF TGTGCCAGCAGTTACGAGCAGGGGGGCTATGGCTACACCTTC
. . TRBJ2-1 TRBV4-3 CASSQDMTSENYNEQFF TGCGCCAGCAGCCAAGATATGACTTCAGAGAACTACAATGAGCAGTTCTTC
few TRBD1 TRBJ2-1 TRBV12-5 CASGLTGQVFNEQFF TGTGCTAGTGGTTTGACAGGACAGGTATTCAATGAGCAGTTCTTC
many . TRBJ1-4 TRBV29-1 CSVENEKLFF TGCAGCGTCGAGAATGAAAAACTGTTTTTT
. . TRBJ2-5 TRBV15 CATRGFGAAQYF TGTGCCACCAGGGGGTTTGGGGCGGCCCAGTACTTC
many TRBD2 TRBJ2-1 TRBV12-3/TRBV12-4 CASSPYAGDNEQFF TGTGCCAGCAGTCCATACGCGGGAGACAATGAGCAGTTCTTC
many . TRBJ2-3 TRBV4-1 CASSPAQEGDTQYF TGCGCCAGCAGCCCAGCCCAGGAGGGGGATACGCAGTATTTT
few . TRBJ1-1 TRBV12-3/TRBV12-4 CASSPGLGTEAFF TGTGCCAGCAGTCCGGGCCTCGGCACTGAAGCTTTCTTT
many . TRBJ1-1 TRBV20-1 CSARYRYTEAFF TGCAGTGCTAGATACCGGTACACTGAAGCTTTCTTT
many . TRBJ2-3 TRBV20-1 CSARDEPPRDGTQYF TGCAGTGCTAGAGATGAACCACCGCGGGATGGGACGCAGTATTTT
many . TRBJ2-3 TRBV12-3/TRBV12-4 CASSLPQGRTDTQYF TGTGCCAGCAGTTTACCCCAGGGTCGCACAGATACGCAGTATTTT
many . TRBJ2-5 TRBV20-1 CSAAQETQYF TGCAGTGCTGCGCAAGAGACCCAGTACTTC
few TRBD1 TRBJ2-7 TRBV29-1 CSVEGTDPSSYEQYF TGCAGCGTTGAGGGGACAGACCCTAGCTCCTACGAGCAGTACTTC
. . TRBJ2-5 TRBV12-3/TRBV12-4 CASSLPELTEETQYF TGTGCCAGCAGTTTACCCGAACTTACCGAAGAGACCCAGTACTTC
many TRBD2 TRBJ2-1 TRBV20-1 CSARDRAGYNEQFF TGCAGTGCTAGAGATCGAGCGGGATACAATGAGCAGTTCTTC